This passage covers 15 T cell receptor gamma chains from one sample sequenced in a study of gamma-delta T cells after stem cell transplantation. TCRdb ran CATT on the RT-PCR reads. The table has roughly 2,000 gamma-chain clones, just over 6.5% seen once. Sample: gamma-delta T cells. These receptors were collected from a human donor. It is not recorded whose cells these are; they may come from a transplant donor.

The sample holds many counts of this clone. This likely stems from a read error, as it lies one base from a far larger clone. This rearrangement joins TRGV9 to TRGJ1 or TRGJ2. This CDR3 region has 12 residues. Germline V gene sequence: CDR1 GITISATS, CDR2 ISYDGTV (reference sequence). CDR3 amino acids: CALWETYYKKLF. CDR3 nucleotide sequence: TGTGCCTTGTGGGAGACTTATTATAAGAAACTATTT.

This clone counts as medium-sized. This sequence may be a read error, since a much larger clone differs from it by one base. The chain combines TRGV9 with TRGJ1 or TRGJ2. The J gene is not listed in TCRdb, so it was assigned here from a DNA match to germline. CDR1 and CDR2 from the germline V gene are GITISATS and ISYDGTV (reference sequence). This CDR3 has 12 amino acids. Trimming cost V 8 bases and J 7 bases; bases outside gene matches: 11. CDR3 bases: TGTGCCTTGTTGGATTCTAAGTATAAGAAACTCTTT. Translating gives CALLDSKYKKLF.

This clone is classed as large. The rearrangement uses TRGV8 and TRGJ1 or TRGJ2. The CDR3 is 10 residues long. The ends lost 1 base at V and 15 bases at J; junction bases unmatched: 6. The germline gives CDR1 VENAVY, CDR2 YDSYNSRV. The CDR3 loop reads CATWDSCGLF. CDR3 in DNA: TGTGCCACCTGGGATAGTTGCGGACTCTTT.

This clone has a handful of counts. The TCRdb record carries a much larger clone's protein, which differs from this DNA's translation at residue 8; a read error is the likely cause, and the protein listed here is the DNA translation. This sequence joins TRGV9 and TRGJ1 or TRGJ2. Matching the DNA to germline supplied the J gene, which TCRdb does not give. Trimming at V came to 4 bases and at J to 2 bases, leaving 8 bases not matched to a gene. The germline gives CDR1 GITISATS, CDR2 ISYDGTV (reference sequence). This CDR3 contains 14 residues. The CDR3 loop reads CALWDQKYYYKKLF. The CDR3 DNA sequence: TGTGCCTTGTGGGATCAAAAATATTATTATAAGAAACTCTTT.

Of note for this clone: The amino acid sequence in TCRdb belongs to a much larger clone and departs from this DNA's translation at residue 5, likely a sequencing read error; the sequence shown is translated from the DNA. The chain is built from TRGV9 and TRGJ1 or TRGJ2. In the absence of a J gene in TCRdb, the DNA was matched to germline to assign it here. The J segment lost 5 bases and the V segment lost 8 bases, leaving 9 bases of the junction unmatched. The germline gives CDR1 GITISATS, CDR2 ISYDGTV (reference sequence). The CDR3 has 12 amino acids. The CDR3 coding sequence is TGTGCCTTGTTGTATACTAATTATAAGAAACTCTTT. Translated: CALLYTNYKKLF.

This clone qualifies as medium-sized. The chain has TRGV9 and TRGJP. This CDR3 region has 16 residues. Germline-derived CDR1 and CDR2 are GITISATS and ISYDGTV (reference sequence). V shed 1 base and J 7 bases; nucleotides not matched to a gene: 4. CDR3 protein: CALWEVTELGKKIKVF. As DNA, the CDR3 is TGTGCCTTGTGGGAGGTTACTGAGTTGGGCAAAAAAATCAAGGTATTT.

The sample holds a few counts of this clone. Translating this DNA gives a protein that differs at residue 8 from the TCRdb one, which belongs to a much larger clone; a read error is likely, and the protein shown is this translation. The rearrangement links TRGV3 to TRGJ1 or TRGJ2. Assignment of the J gene here rests on matching the DNA to germline, because TCRdb gives none. In germline, CDR1 is VTNTFY, CDR2 YDVSTARD (reference sequence). J lost 5 bases, V lost 0 bases, and 4 bases had no gene match. This CDR3 has 13 amino acids. CDR3 sequence reads: CATWDRYDYKKLF. The CDR3 DNA follows: TGTGCCACCTGGGACAGGTATGATTATAAGAAACTCTTT.

This clone was recorded a few times. The protein recorded in TCRdb matches a much larger clone and deviates from this DNA's translation at residue 5, suggesting a read error; the protein here is obtained by translating the DNA. The J gene is TRGJ1 or TRGJ2, the V gene TRGV3. The CDR3 is 13 residues long. Germline assignment: CDR1 VTNTFY and CDR2 YDVSTARD (reference sequence). The CDR3 DNA reads TGTGCCACCTGGGCCAGGTATTATTATAAGAAACTCTTT. This encodes CATWARYYYKKLF.

For this clone: This probably arose from a read error, given a far larger clone one base away. At the DNA level, this CDR3 is encoded by other sequences in the same sample as well. The chain couples TRGV9 to TRGJP. Matching the DNA to germline supplied the J gene, which TCRdb does not give. The CDR3 consists of 17 residues. Germline values: CDR1 GITISATS, CDR2 ISYDGTV (reference sequence). As DNA, the CDR3 is TGTGCCTTGTGGGAGGTACTCAAAGAGTTGGGGAAAAAAATCAAGGTATTT. It is translated as CALWEVLKELGKKIKVF.

By its share, this clone is medium-sized. This rearrangement joins TRGV9 to TRGJP. J gave up 7 bases and V 0 bases, and 6 bases lay outside the gene matches. The CDR3 contains 17 residues. Germline CDR1 and CDR2: GITISATS and ISYDGTV (reference sequence). The DNA of the CDR3 is TGTGCCTTGTGGGAGGTGCGATGGGAGTTGGGCAAAAAAATCAAGGTATTT. Translated: CALWEVRWELGKKIKVF.

In regard to this clone: This DNA translates differently at residue 12 from the TCRdb protein, which is that of a much larger clone; a read error is likely, and the protein shown is the DNA's own translation. The chain recombines TRGV9 with TRGJ1 or TRGJ2. Germline CDR1 reads GITISATS; CDR2 reads ISYDGTV (reference sequence). This CDR3 region has 13 residues. The CDR3 DNA is TGTGCCTTGTGGGAGCCCTATTATTATAAGAAAATCTTT. This codes for CALWEPYYYKKIF.

To note about this clone: TCRdb attributes to this sequence the protein of a much larger clone, which differs from the DNA translation at residue 7; a read error is likely, and the protein displayed is translated from the DNA. The chain carries TRGV9 and TRGJP. Because TCRdb records no J gene, it was assigned here through a match of the DNA to germline. CDR1 and CDR2 from the germline V gene are GITISATS and ISYDGTV (reference sequence). Germline trimming cut 4 bases from V and 7 bases from J; bases unmatched to any gene: 10. The CDR3 is 17 amino acids. DNA of the CDR3: TGTGCCTTGTGGGAAGCGAGCGTGGAGTTGGGCAAAAAAATCAAGGTATTT. Translation gives CALWEASVELGKKIKVF.

This clone was found a few times. A read error is the likely source, as a far larger clone sits one nucleotide away. Distinct nucleotide sequences in the sample also encode this CDR3. The V gene is TRGV9; the J gene was not called. This CDR3 is built from 13 residues. The germline CDR1 and CDR2 sequences are GITISATS and ISYDGTV (reference sequence). This CDR3 reads CALWEPYYYKKLF. CDR3 in DNA: TGTGCCTTGTGGGAGCCCTATTATTATAAAAAACTCTTT.

This clone has a handful of counts. TCRdb shows a much larger clone's protein in place of this DNA's translation, and the two differ at residue 15, likely through a read error; the protein shown is translated from the DNA. For the V gene the call is TRGV9; the J gene has no call. This CDR3 spans 17 amino acids. Germline V gives CDR1 GITISATS, CDR2 ISYDGTV (reference sequence). CDR3 protein: CALWEANVELGKKIEVF. The CDR3 DNA reads TGTGCCTTGTGGGAAGCGAACGTGGAGTTGGGCAAAAAAATCGAGGTATTT.

In this sample, this clone turned up a few times. Other DNA sequences within the sample encode an identical CDR3. The chain carries TRGV8 and TRGJ1 or TRGJ2. TCRdb offers no J gene call, so here the DNA was matched to germline to obtain one. V shed 4 bases and J 10 bases; nucleotides not matched to a gene: 13. The CDR3 is made up of 13 amino acids. In germline, CDR1 is VENAVY, CDR2 YDSYNSRV. The CDR3 DNA reads TGTGCCACCTGGGAGAGGTATCTGGGCAAGAAACTCTTT. This gives the protein CATWERYLGKKLF.